The 31 T cell receptor beta chains reported below all come from one sample, sequenced in a study of T-cell memory formation after mild COVID-19. A single record per CDR3 protein comes from TCRdb applying MiXCR to the 5' RACE reads. The sample includes roughly 350,000 distinct CDR3 sequences, around 15% of them seen just once. Sequencing input: PBMCs or a T cell subset sorted from them (not recorded which). These receptors came from a man between 18 and 35 years old who had mild COVID-19 (a few samples of this study predate the infection). Cell type and time point are not known.

This clonotype has only a few counts. The rearrangement links TRBV20-1 to TRBJ2-1; unclear D gene. This CDR3 has 12 amino acids. Trimming took 1 base from V and 5 from J, leaving 6 bases between them. CDR1 and CDR2 (germline): DFQATT, SNEGSKA (reference sequence). The CDR3 loop is CSARALHNEQFF. The CDR3 nucleotides are TGCAGTGCTAGAGCGCTCCACAATGAGCAGTTCTTC.

This chain links TRBV4-3 with TRBJ1-6; weak D call: TRBD1 (6 bases). V lost 3 bases and J 1 base, leaving 13 bases between the germline ends. Germline V gene sequence: CDR1 LGHNA, CDR2 YSLEER. The CDR3 length is 17 residues. CDR3: CASSQNVGGSYNSPLHF. CDR3 DNA sequence: TGCGCCAGCAGCCAGAATGTAGGGGGATCCTATAATTCACCCCTCCACTTT.

The chain couples TRBV5-1 to TRBJ1-1; no firm D call. There are 11 residues in the CDR3. Germline V CDR1 and CDR2: SGHRS, YFSETQ. V shed 5 bases and J shed 4 bases, with 6 bases lying between them. As DNA, the CDR3 is TGCGCCAGCAGGGTTGGCACTGAAGCTTTCTTT. Its protein product is CASRVGTEAFF.

The V call is TRBV12-3 or TRBV12-4, the J call TRBJ2-7; D is undetermined. Trimming took off 5 bases at V and 5 bases at J, with 10 bases between the two ends. The CDR3 runs 12 residues. In nucleotides, the CDR3 is TGTGCCAGCAGTCCCCGTTTCGACGAGCAGTACTTC. It is translated as CASSPRFDEQYF.

V gene TRBV7-3 combines with J gene TRBJ2-3; perhaps TRBD1 as D (7 bases). Germline V gene lookup returns CDR1 SGHTA and CDR2 FQGTGA. Trimming shortened V by 5 bases and J by 6 bases, and 18 bases separated the two germline ends. The CDR3 extends over 15 amino acids. CDR3 coding DNA: TGTGCCAGCAGCCCTCGAGGAGGGGGCCTTGATACGCAGTATTTT. Translated: CASSPRGGGLDTQYF.

The chain joins TRBV2 to TRBJ1-1; D unclear. The V end was cut by 4 bases, the J end by 1 base, with 7 bases between. CDR1 is SNHLY and CDR2 is FYNNEI in the germline V gene. The CDR3 is 13 residues long. CDR3 loop: CASSVSQNTEAFF. The CDR3 nucleotides read TGTGCCAGCAGTGTATCCCAGAACACTGAAGCTTTCTTT.

V is TRBV6-2 or TRBV6-3 and J is TRBJ2-3; no firm D call. The CDR3 has 12 residues. Germline loops: CDR1 MNHEY, CDR2 SVGEGT. Trimming removed 2 bases from V and 9 bases from J, with 9 bases in between. The chain's CDR3 is CASSYGVMTQYF. CDR3 DNA: TGTGCCAGCAGTTACGGGGTAATGACGCAGTATTTT.

This clonotype was recorded at least ten times. The rearrangement joins TRBV11-2 to TRBJ2-3; 10 positions match TRBD2. CDR3 length equals 16 residues. V lost 3 bases to trimming and J lost 1 base; unmatched junction nucleotides: 4. The germline CDR1 and CDR2 sequences are SGHAT and FQNNGV. The CDR3 loop is CASSFGTSVRTDTQYF. The CDR3 DNA is TGTGCCAGCAGCTTCGGGACTAGCGTACGCACAGATACGCAGTATTTT. Full variable domain (remainder filled in from reference TRBV11-2 and TRBJ2-3): EAGVAQSPRYKIIEKRQSVAFWCNPISGHATLYWYQQILGQGPKLLIQFQNNGVVDDSQLPKDRFSAERLKGVDSTLKIQPAKLEDSAVYLCASSFGTSVRTDTQYFGPGTRLTVL.

This clonotype was counted at least ten times. The rearrangement joins TRBV4-3 to TRBJ2-2, with TRBD2 matching over 9 bases. Per germline, CDR1 LGHNA and CDR2 YSLEER. V gave up 0 bases and J gave up 1 base; unmatched junction bases: 0. This CDR3 has 16 residues. CDR3 sequence reads: CASSQELAGNTGELFF. The CDR3 coding sequence is TGCGCCAGCAGCCAAGAACTAGCGGGGAACACCGGGGAGCTGTTTTTT.

The genes are TRBV7-9 and TRBJ2-2, with 7 bases aligning to TRBD1. CDR3 length: 15 amino acids. After removal of 2 bases from V and 3 bases from J, the junction contained 3 bases not matched to a gene. The germline CDR1 and CDR2 sequences are SEHNR and FQNEAQ (reference sequence). The CDR3 nucleotides are TGTGCCAGCAGCTTACAGGGGGTCGACACCGGGGAGCTGTTTTTT. Translated: CASSLQGVDTGELFF. The complete variable domain, with remaining parts taken from reference TRBV7-9 and TRBJ2-2, reads DTGVSQNPRHKITKRGQNVTFRCDPISEHNRLYWYRQTLGQGPEFLTYFQNEAQLEKSRLLSDRFSAERPKGSFSTLEIQRTEQGDSAMYLCASSLQGVDTGELFFGEGSRLTVL.

The V call is TRBV5-4, the J call TRBJ2-2, with 7 nucleotides matching TRBD1. Trimming at V came to 3 bases and at J to 2 bases, leaving 7 bases not matched to a gene. CDR1 is SGHNT and CDR2 is YYREEE in the germline V gene (reference sequence). CDR3 length: 16 residues. The CDR3 spells CASSSDGTVNTGELFF. Here the CDR3 DNA reads TGTGCCAGCAGCTCGGACGGGACAGTTAACACCGGGGAGCTGTTTTTT.

This clonotype was observed a few times. The CDR3 sequence: CASRQGSSYNEQFF. CDR3 in DNA: TGTGCCAGCAGACAGGGGAGCTCCTACAATGAGCAGTTCTTC. This chain links TRBV27 with TRBJ2-1, with TRBD1 matching 7 bases. Germline V CDR1 and CDR2: MNHEY, SMNVEV (reference sequence). V gave up 6 bases and J gave up 0 bases; unmatched junction bases: 2. The CDR3 spans 14 residues.

This clonotype was counted only a few times. The chain employs TRBV9 and TRBJ2-5; D may match TRBD1 or TRBD2 (5 bases each). The CDR3 covers 16 residues. Germline assignment: CDR1 SGDLS and CDR2 YYNGEE. V gave up 0 bases and J gave up 5 bases, with 17 bases separating them. The CDR3 sequence is CASSVDGTPWGETQYF. The DNA for the CDR3 is TGTGCCAGCAGCGTAGACGGGACGCCCTGGGGTGAGACCCAGTACTTC.

The genes are TRBV11-3 and TRBJ2-4, with 8 nucleotides matching TRBD1. The junction had 5 bases not matched to a gene; V was cut back by 5 bases and J by 8 bases. The CDR3 extends over 13 amino acids. Per germline, CDR1 SGHNT and CDR2 YENEEA. The CDR3: CASSVGTGDIQYF. The DNA for the CDR3 is TGTGCCAGCAGCGTAGGGACAGGAGACATTCAGTACTTC.

This clonotype has a count of ten or more. CDR3 region: CASSSENSGANVLTF. DNA of the CDR3: TGCGCCAGCAGCTCAGAAAACTCTGGGGCCAACGTCCTGACTTTC. The rearrangement uses TRBV5-1 and TRBJ2-6; D is uncertain. V lost 3 bases, J lost 0 bases, and 7 bases lay in between. Germline V CDR1 and CDR2: SGHRS, YFSETQ. CDR3 length: 15 residues.

This clonotype was seen more than once but under ten times. The DNA for the CDR3 is TGTGCCAGCAGTTACGCCCAACAGTATGGCTACACCTTC. The encoded protein is CASSYAQQYGYTF. The V call is TRBV6-5, the J call TRBJ1-2, with D uncertain. Germline CDR1 is MNHEY and CDR2 is SVGAGI. The CDR3 runs 13 residues. Trimming stripped 2 bases from V and 5 bases from J, with 9 bases between.

This clonotype was seen at least ten times. The chain carries TRBV5-1 and TRBJ2-2; TRBD1 aligns across 7 bases. Germline-derived CDR1 and CDR2 are SGHRS and YFSETQ. V lost 2 bases, J lost 4 bases, and 5 bases stayed unmatched. The CDR3 extends over 15 amino acids. The chain's CDR3 is CASSFVSGGTGELFF. The CDR3 DNA reads as TGCGCCAGCAGCTTTGTGTCAGGGGGCACCGGGGAGCTGTTTTTT.

The chain combines TRBV7-2 with TRBJ2-5; 10 positions match TRBD1. J lost 5 bases, V lost 3 bases, and 6 bases had no gene match. This CDR3 comprises 15 residues. CDR1 is SGHTA and CDR2 is FQGNSA in the germline V gene. The CDR3 reads CASSFGQGVWETQYF. The CDR3 region has the DNA TGTGCCAGCAGCTTCGGACAGGGGGTTTGGGAGACCCAGTACTTC.

This clonotype was observed a handful of times. The CDR3: CASSQQLGGTEAFF. The DNA for the CDR3 is TGTGCCAGCAGCCAACAACTGGGAGGCACTGAAGCTTTCTTT. The chain has TRBV3-1 and TRBJ1-1; D is uncertain. Germline V gene data show CDR1 as LGHDT and CDR2 as YNNKEL (reference sequence). This CDR3 spans 14 amino acids. Trimming took off 2 bases at V and 4 bases at J, with 11 bases between the two ends.

This clonotype was counted a few times. The chain uses TRBV28 and TRBJ2-7; 8 bases are shared with TRBD1. V was clipped by 3 bases and J by 2 bases; unmatched bases: 6. Germline V gene data show CDR1 as MDHEN and CDR2 as SYDVKM. This CDR3 region has 15 residues. CDR3 residues: CASSLGQANPYEQYV. CDR3 DNA: TGTGCCAGCAGTTTGGGACAGGCGAACCCCTACGAGCAGTACGTC.

The chain employs TRBV7-2 and TRBJ2-3; D perhaps matches TRBD2 (6 bases). The V gene lost 5 bases and the J gene lost 6 bases, with 12 bases spanning the gap. Germline V gene data show CDR1 as SGHTA and CDR2 as FQGNSA. The CDR3 covers 13 residues. The chain's CDR3 is CASSPRAGDTQYF. CDR3 DNA sequence: TGTGCCAGCAGCCCTAGGGCGGGGGATACGCAGTATTTT.

The chain has TRBV6-2 or TRBV6-3 and TRBJ1-5; weak D call: TRBD1 (5 bases). The CDR3 is 17 amino acids. CDR1 and CDR2 from the germline V gene are MNHEY and SVGEGT. The V and J ends lost 2 bases and 0 bases respectively, with 14 bases between them. The CDR3 loop reads CASSYSTGDYSNQPQHF. The CDR3 DNA reads as TGTGCCAGCAGTTACAGTACAGGAGACTATAGCAATCAGCCCCAGCATTTT.

V is TRBV7-2 and J is TRBJ1-2, with D possibly matching TRBD1 (6 bases). The germline V gene encodes CDR1 SGHTA and CDR2 FQGNSA. The CDR3 is 14 residues long. The V and J ends lost 5 bases and 8 bases respectively, with 18 bases between them. The CDR3 sequence: CASSLTGFGGGYTF. The CDR3 DNA is TGTGCCAGCAGCCTCACAGGGTTTGGAGGAGGCTACACCTTC.

This chain connects TRBV7-6 to TRBJ1-1; no reliable D call. This CDR3 comprises 16 residues. Trimming cost V 1 base and J 5 bases, with 17 bases left between them. Per the germline V gene, CDR1 is SGHVS and CDR2 is FNYEAQ. The CDR3 loop reads CASSLETITAVTEAFF. CDR3 nucleotide sequence: TGTGCCAGCAGCTTAGAGACCATTACAGCGGTGACTGAAGCTTTCTTT.

There are a few counts of this clonotype. The chain carries TRBV12-3 or TRBV12-4 and TRBJ1-2; D ambiguous. The V end was cut by 3 bases, the J end by 6 bases, with 11 bases between. This CDR3 region has 13 residues. The CDR3 DNA reads as TGTGCCAGCAGTTTTATGGGCGCCGATGGCTACACCTTC. It encodes CASSFMGADGYTF.

The genes are TRBV6-6 and TRBJ1-2; a weak D match, TRBD1 (5 bases). In germline, CDR1 is MNHNY, CDR2 SVGAGI (reference sequence). The CDR3 length is 14 residues. V was cut by 4 bases and J by 3 bases, with 12 bases left in between. The CDR3: CASSFSRRDYGYTF. In nucleotides, the CDR3 is TGTGCCAGCAGTTTCTCCCGCAGGGACTATGGCTACACCTTC.

The chain employs TRBV13 and TRBJ1-6, with D unclear. Deletions cut 2 bases from V and 10 bases from J, with 12 bases between. Germline CDR1 PRHDT, CDR2 FYEKMQ (reference sequence). CDR3 length: 14 amino acids. CDR3 amino acids: CASSLRAGTSPLHF. CDR3 in DNA: TGTGCCAGCAGCTTACGGGCGGGAACCTCACCCCTCCACTTT.

V usage is TRBV15 and J usage is TRBJ2-5, with 8 bases fitting TRBD2. CDR1 and CDR2 (germline): LNHNV, YYDKDF (reference sequence). There are 14 residues in the CDR3. J gave up 4 bases and V 0 bases, and 1 base lay outside the gene matches. CDR3 sequence reads: CATSRDGGGETQYF. DNA for the CDR3: TGTGCCACCAGCAGAGACGGGGGGGGAGAGACCCAGTACTTC.

This chain uses TRBV4-3 with TRBJ1-4, with TRBD1 as a possible D gene (6 bases). The CDR3 totals 17 residues. V was clipped by 4 bases and J by 3 bases, with 18 bases between them. CDR1 LGHNA and CDR2 YSLEER come from the germline V gene. Here the CDR3 DNA reads TGCGCCAGCAGCCGCCAGCGTCGGGGGGCAGCTAATGAAAAACTGTTTTTT. Its translation: CASSRQRRGAANEKLFF.

This clonotype has a handful of counts. Its ends do not fully match the called genes, so a read error is possible. The V and J genes are TRBV7-7 and TRBJ2-2, with a weak D call TRBD1 (5 bases). CDR1 is SSHAT and CDR2 is FNYEAQ in the germline V gene (reference sequence). CDR3 length equals 14 residues. Written as DNA, the CDR3 is TGTGCTAGCAGACAACAGGCTAACACCGGGGAGCTGTTTTTT. This codes for CASRQQANTGELFF.

This clonotype has only one observation. J is TRBJ1-1 and V is TRBV6-2 or TRBV6-3; 10 nucleotides match TRBD1. CDR3 length equals 15 residues. Trimming at V came to 5 bases and at J to 1 base, leaving 4 bases not matched to a gene. Germline V lookup: CDR1 MNHEY, CDR2 SVGEGT. The CDR3 region is CASSQRTGGNTEAFF. Here the CDR3 DNA reads TGTGCCAGCAGTCAACGGACAGGGGGGAACACTGAAGCTTTCTTT.